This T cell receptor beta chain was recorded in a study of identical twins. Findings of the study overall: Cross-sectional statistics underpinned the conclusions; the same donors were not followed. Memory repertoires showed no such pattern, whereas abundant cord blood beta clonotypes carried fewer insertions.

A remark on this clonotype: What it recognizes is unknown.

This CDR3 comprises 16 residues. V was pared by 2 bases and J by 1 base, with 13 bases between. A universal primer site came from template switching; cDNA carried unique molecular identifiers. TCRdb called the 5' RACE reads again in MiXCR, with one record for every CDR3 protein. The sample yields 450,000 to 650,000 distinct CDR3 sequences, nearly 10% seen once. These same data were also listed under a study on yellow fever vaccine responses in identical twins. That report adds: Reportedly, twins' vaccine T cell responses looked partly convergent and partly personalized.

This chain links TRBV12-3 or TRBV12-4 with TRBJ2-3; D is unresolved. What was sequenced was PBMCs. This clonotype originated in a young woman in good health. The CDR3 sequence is CASSLSATPRTDTQYF. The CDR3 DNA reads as TGTGCCAGCAGTTTAAGTGCGACACCCCGCACAGATACGCAGTATTTT.